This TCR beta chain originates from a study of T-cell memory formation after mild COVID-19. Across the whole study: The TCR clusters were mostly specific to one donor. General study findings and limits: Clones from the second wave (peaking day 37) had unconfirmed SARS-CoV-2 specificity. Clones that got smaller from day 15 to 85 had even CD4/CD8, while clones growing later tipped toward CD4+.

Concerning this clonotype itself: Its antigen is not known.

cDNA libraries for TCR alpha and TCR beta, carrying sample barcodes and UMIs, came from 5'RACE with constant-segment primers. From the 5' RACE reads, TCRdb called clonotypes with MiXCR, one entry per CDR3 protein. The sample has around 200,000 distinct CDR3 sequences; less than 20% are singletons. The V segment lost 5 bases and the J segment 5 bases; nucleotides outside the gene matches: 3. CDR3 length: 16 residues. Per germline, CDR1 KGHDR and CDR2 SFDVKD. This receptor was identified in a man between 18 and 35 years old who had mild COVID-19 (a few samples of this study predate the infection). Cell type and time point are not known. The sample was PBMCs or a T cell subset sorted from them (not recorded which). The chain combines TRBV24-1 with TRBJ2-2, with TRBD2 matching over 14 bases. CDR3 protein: CATSARTSGGTGELFF. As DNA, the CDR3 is TGTGCCACCAGTGCCCGGACTAGCGGGGGGACCGGGGAGCTGTTTTTT.